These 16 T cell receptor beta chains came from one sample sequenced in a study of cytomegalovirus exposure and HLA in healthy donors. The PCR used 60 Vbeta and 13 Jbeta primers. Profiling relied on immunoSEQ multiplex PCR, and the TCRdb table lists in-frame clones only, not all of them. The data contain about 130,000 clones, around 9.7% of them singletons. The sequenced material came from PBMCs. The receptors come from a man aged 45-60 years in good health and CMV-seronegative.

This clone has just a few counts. Here the CDR3 reads CASGTGQGLFYEQFF. For the CDR3, the DNA is TGTGCTAGTGGAACCGGACAGGGACTTTTTTATGAGCAGTTCTTC. The chain joins TRBV12-5 to TRBJ2-1, with 8 bases lining up with TRBD1. Per germline, CDR1 LGHNT and CDR2 FRNRAP. V lost 6 bases, J lost 8 bases, and 12 bases stayed unmatched. The length of the CDR3 is 15 residues.

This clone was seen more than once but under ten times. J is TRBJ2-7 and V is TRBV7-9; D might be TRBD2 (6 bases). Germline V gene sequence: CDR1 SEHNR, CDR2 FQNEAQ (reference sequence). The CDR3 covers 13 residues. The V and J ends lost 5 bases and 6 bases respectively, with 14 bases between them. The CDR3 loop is CASSLEGNGEQYF. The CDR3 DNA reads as TGTGCCAGCAGCCTGGAGGGGAACGGCGAGCAGTACTTC.

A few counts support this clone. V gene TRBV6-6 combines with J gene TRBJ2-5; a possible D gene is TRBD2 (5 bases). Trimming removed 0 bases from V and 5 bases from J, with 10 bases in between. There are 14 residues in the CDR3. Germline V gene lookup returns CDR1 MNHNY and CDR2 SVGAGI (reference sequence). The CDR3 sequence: CASSYSATGETQYF. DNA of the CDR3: TGTGCCAGCAGTTACTCGGCCACGGGGGAGACCCAGTACTTC.

The CDR3 bases are TGTGCCACCAGCGGGCTGACTAGCGGGGGTCAAGAGACCCAGTACTTC. This codes for CATSGLTSGGQETQYF. The rearrangement uses TRBV15 and TRBJ2-5, with 12 bases that match TRBD2. The germline gives CDR1 LNHNV, CDR2 YYDKDF (reference sequence). V shed 5 bases, J shed 2 bases, and the junction held 6 bases outside the gene matches. The CDR3 spans 16 residues.

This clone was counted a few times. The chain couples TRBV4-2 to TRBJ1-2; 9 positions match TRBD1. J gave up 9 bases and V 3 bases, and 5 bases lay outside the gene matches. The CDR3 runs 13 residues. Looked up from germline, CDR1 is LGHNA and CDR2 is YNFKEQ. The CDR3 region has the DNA TGTGCCAGCAGCCAGGGACAGGGTGTTCGCTACACCTTC. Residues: CASSQGQGVRYTF.

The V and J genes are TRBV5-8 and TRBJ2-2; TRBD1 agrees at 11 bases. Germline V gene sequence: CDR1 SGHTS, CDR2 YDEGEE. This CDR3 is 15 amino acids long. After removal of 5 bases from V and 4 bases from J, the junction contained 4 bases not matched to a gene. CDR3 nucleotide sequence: TGTGCCAGCAGACGGGACAGGGGGTCCACCGGGGAGCTGTTTTTT. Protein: CASRRDRGSTGELFF.

The DNA of the CDR3 is TGTGCCAGCAGCTTGTGGGGGGGCAATCAGCCCCAGCATTTT. Translation: CASSLWGGNQPQHF. The chain couples TRBV7-2 to TRBJ1-5; D is perhaps TRBD1 (5 bases). Germline V CDR1 and CDR2: SGHTA, FQGNSA. V was shortened by 3 bases and J by 2 bases, with 8 bases between the two germline ends. The CDR3 sequence is 14 residues long. Full variable domain (remainder filled in from reference TRBV7-2 and TRBJ1-5): GAGVSQSPSNKVTEKGKDVELRCDPISGHTALYWYRQSLGQGLEFLIYFQGNSAPDKSGLPSDRFSAERTGGSVSTLTIQRTQQEDSAVYLCASSLWGGNQPQHFGDGTRLSIL.

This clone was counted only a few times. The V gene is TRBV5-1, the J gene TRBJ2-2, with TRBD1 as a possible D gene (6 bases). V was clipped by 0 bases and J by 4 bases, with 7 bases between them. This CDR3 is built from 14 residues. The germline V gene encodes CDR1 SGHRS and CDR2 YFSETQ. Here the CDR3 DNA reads TGCGCCAGCAGCTTGGGAGGGGGCACCGGGGAGCTGTTTTTT. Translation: CASSLGGGTGELFF.

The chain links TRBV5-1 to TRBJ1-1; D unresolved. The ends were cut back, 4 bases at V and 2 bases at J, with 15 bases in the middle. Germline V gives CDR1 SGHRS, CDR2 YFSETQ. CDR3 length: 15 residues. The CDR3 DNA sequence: TGCGCCAGCAGCCCGGAGACGGGGAGAAACACTGAAGCTTTCTTT. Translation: CASSPETGRNTEAFF.

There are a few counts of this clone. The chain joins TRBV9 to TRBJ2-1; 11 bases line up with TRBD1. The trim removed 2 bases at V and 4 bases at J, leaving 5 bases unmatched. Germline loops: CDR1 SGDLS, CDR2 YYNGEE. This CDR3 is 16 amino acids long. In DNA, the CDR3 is TGTGCCAGCAGCGTGCGGGGGACAGGGGGGTACAATGAGCAGTTCTTC. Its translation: CASSVRGTGGYNEQFF.

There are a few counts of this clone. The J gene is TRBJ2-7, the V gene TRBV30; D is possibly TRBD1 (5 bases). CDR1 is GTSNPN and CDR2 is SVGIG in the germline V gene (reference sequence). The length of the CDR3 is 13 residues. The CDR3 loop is CATQRQGSYEQYF. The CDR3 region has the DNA TGTGCAACGCAACGTCAGGGTTCCTACGAGCAGTACTTC.

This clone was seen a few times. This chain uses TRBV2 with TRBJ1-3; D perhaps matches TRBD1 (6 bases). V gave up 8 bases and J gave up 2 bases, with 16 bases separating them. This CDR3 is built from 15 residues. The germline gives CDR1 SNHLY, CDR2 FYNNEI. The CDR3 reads CASSYSGQPGNTIYF. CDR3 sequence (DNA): TGTGCCAGCTCGTACTCGGGACAACCTGGAAACACCATATATTTT.

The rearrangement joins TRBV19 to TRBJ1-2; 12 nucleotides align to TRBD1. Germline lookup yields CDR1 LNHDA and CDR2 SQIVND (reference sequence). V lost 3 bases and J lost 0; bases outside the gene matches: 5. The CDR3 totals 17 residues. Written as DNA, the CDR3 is TGTGCCAGTAGTATCGGGACAGGGGGCGAAGCTAACTATGGCTACACCTTC. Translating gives CASSIGTGGEANYGYTF.

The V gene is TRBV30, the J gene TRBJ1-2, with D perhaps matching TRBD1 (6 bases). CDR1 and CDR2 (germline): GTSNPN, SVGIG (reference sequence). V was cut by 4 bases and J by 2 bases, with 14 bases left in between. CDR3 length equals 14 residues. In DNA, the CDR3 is TGTGCCTGGACAGGACAGAACCGCAACTATGGCTACACCTTC. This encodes CAWTGQNRNYGYTF.

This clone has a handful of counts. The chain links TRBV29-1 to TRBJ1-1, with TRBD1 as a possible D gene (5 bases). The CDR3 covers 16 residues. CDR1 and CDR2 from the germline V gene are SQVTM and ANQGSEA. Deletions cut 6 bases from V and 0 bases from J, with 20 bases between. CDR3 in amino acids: CSVGPRTSQVNTEAFF. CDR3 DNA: TGCAGCGTGGGGCCGAGAACTTCCCAGGTGAACACTGAAGCTTTCTTT.

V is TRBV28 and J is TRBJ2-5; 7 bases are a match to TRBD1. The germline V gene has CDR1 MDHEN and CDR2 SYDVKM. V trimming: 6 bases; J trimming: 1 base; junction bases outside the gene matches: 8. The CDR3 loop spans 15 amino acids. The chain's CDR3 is CASSRGGSPQETQYF. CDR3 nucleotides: TGTGCCAGCAGCCGAGGGGGCTCCCCCCAAGAGACCCAGTACTTC.